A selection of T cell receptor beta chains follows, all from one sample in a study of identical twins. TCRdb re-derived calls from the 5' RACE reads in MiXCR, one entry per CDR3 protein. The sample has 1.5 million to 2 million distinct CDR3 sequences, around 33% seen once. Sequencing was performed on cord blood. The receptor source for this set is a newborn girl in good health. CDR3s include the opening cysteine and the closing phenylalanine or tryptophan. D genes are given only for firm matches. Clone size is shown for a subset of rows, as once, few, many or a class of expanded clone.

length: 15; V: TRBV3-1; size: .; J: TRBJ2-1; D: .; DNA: TGTGCCAGCAGCCAAGTACTATTAACCTACAATGAGCAGTTCTTC; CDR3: CASSQVLLTYNEQFF
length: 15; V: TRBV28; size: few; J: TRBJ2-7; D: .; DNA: TGTGCCAGCAGTTTACTGGGGGGTGGTCCCTACGAGCAGTACTTC; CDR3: CASSLLGGGPYEQYF
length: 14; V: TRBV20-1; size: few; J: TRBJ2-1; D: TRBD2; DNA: TGCAGTGCTAGGAAGCGGGGCTCCTACAATGAGCAGTTCTTC; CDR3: CSARKRGSYNEQFF
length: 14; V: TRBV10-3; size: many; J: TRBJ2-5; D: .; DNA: TGTGCCATCAGGACTGACAAAGCCCAAGAGACCCAGTACTTC; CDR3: CAIRTDKAQETQYF
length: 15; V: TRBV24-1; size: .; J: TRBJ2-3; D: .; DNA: TGTGCCACCAGTAGGGCGGGGGCCGGCACAGATACGCAGTATTTT; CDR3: CATSRAGAGTDTQYF
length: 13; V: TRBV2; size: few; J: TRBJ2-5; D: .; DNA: TGTGCCAGTACCAGGGTGACTAGAGAGACCCAGTACTTC; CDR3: CASTRVTRETQYF
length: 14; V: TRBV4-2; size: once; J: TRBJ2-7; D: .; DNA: TGTGCCAGCAGCCGCGATATTGGTTCCTACGAGCAGTACTTC; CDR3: CASSRDIGSYEQYF
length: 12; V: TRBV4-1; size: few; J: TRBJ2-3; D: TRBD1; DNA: TGCGCCAGCAGCCAAGGACAGGGGCCCGCGTATTTT; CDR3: CASSQGQGPAYF
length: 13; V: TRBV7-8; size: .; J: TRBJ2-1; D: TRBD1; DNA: TGTGCCAGCAGCACGGACAGGAGAGAGGAGCAGTTCTTC; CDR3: CASSTDRREEQFF
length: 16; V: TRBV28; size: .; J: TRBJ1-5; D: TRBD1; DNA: TGTGCCAGCAGTTTATCCCGGGACAGCTTCTATCAGCCCCAGCATTTT; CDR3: CASSLSRDSFYQPQHF
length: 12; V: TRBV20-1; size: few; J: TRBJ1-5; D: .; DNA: TGCAGTGCTGACAGGTTTGGGCAGCCCCAGCATTTT; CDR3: CSADRFGQPQHF
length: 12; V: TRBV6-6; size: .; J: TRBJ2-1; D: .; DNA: TGTGCCAGCAGTTACTCGTGGGATGAGCAGTTCTTC; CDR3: CASSYSWDEQFF
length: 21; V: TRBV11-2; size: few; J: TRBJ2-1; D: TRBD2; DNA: TGTGCCAGCAGCTTAGTCCTCTGGACTAGCGGGAGATCGTCCTCCTACAATGAGCAGTTCTTC; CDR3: CASSLVLWTSGRSSSYNEQFF
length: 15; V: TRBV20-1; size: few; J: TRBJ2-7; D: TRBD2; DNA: TGCAGTGCTAGAGATCCCCTAGCGGGCCCCTACGAGCAGTACTTC; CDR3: CSARDPLAGPYEQYF
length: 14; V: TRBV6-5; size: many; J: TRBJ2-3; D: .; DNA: TGTGCCAGCAGTTATCTGGCTAGCACAGATACGCAGTATTTT; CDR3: CASSYLASTDTQYF
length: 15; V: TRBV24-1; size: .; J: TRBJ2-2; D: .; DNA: TGTGCCACCAGTGACCCGGACAGGAACACCGGGGAGCTGTTTTTT; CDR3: CATSDPDRNTGELFF
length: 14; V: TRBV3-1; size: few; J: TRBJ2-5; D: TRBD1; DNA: TGTGCCAGCAGCTTTGACAGGGCCCAAGAGACCCAGTACTTC; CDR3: CASSFDRAQETQYF
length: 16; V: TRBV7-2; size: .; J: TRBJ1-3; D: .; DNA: TGTGCCAGCAGTTTTTCACTGGGATACCTACGCGACACCATATATTTT; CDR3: CASSFSLGYLRDTIYF
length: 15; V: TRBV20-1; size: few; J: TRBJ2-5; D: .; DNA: TGCAGTGCTAGAGTCCCCCGGGACAACTCACGAGAGCAGTACTTC; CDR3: CSARVPRDNSREQYF
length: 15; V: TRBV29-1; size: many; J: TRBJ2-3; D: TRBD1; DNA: TGCAGCGTCCAGATTGGACAGGGCCCCACAGATACGCAGTATTTT; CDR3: CSVQIGQGPTDTQYF
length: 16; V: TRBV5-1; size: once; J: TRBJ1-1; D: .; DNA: TGCGCCAGCAGCTCTAACGCCGGGACGGGGAACACTGAAGCTTTCTTT; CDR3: CASSSNAGTGNTEAFF
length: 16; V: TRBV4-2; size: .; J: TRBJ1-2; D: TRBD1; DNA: TGTGCCAGCAGCCAAGTTTTACAGGGGCCCTACTATGGCTACACCTTC; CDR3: CASSQVLQGPYYGYTF
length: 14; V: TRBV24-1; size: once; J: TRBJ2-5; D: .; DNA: TGTGCCTCCAGTGATTGGACAGCCCAACAGGCCCAGTACTTC; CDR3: CASSDWTAQQAQYF
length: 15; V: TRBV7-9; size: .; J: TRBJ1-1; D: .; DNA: TGTGCCAGCAGCTTCAAAAGGGGGGTGAACACTGAAGCTTTCTTT; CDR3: CASSFKRGVNTEAFF
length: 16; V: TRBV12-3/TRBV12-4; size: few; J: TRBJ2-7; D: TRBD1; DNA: TGTGCCAGCAGTACAACTACCCCGGGACAGAGGTACGAGCAGTACTTC; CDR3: CASSTTTPGQRYEQYF
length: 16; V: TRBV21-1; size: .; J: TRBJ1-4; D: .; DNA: TGTGCCAGCAGCATCAAGGTCGGGAGAAGAAATGAAAAACTGTTTTTT; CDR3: CASSIKVGRRNEKLFF
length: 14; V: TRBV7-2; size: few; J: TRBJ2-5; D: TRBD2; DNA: TGTGCCAGCAGCTGGGGGGGGAGAGGAGAGACCCAGTACTTC; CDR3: CASSWGGRGETQYF
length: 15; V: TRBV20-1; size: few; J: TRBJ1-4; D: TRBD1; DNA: TGCAGTGCTGGAGGACAGGCTAAAGGAACTGAAAAACTGTTTTTT; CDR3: CSAGGQAKGTEKLFF
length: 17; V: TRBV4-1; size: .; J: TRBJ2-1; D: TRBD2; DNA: TGCGCCAGCAGCCAAGATCTTAGGCCTAGCGGGTTACATGAGCAGTTCTTC; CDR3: CASSQDLRPSGLHEQFF
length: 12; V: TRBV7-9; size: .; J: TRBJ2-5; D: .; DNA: TGTGCCAGCAGCTTAGCGCCCCAGACCCAGTACTTC; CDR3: CASSLAPQTQYF
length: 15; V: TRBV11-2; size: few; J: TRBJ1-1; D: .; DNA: TGTGCCAGCAGCGCCCGCATCGACCGGTACACTGAAGCTTTCTTT; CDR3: CASSARIDRYTEAFF
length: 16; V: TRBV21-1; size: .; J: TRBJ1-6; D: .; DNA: TGTGCCAGCAGCAAAACGGCCAGCTCCTATAATTCACCCCTCCACTTT; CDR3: CASSKTASSYNSPLHF
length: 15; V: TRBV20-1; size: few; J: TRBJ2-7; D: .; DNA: TGCAGTGCTAGCGACAGGTCAGGATGGGGCTACGAGCAGTACTTC; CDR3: CSASDRSGWGYEQYF
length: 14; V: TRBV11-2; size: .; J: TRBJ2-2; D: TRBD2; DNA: TGTGCCAGCCGGCTAGCGGGGACCACCGGGGAGCTGTTTTTT; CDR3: CASRLAGTTGELFF
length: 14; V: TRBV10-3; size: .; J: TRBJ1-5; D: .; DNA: TGTGCCATCAGTGAGGGGGCTGGAGATCAGCCCCAGCATTTT; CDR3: CAISEGAGDQPQHF
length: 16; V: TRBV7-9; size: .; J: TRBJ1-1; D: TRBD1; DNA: TGTGCCAGCAGACCCGGGACAGGGACTTCGAACACTGAAGCTTTCTTT; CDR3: CASRPGTGTSNTEAFF
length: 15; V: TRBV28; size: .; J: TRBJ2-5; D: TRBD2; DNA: TGTGCCAGCAGTTCGGTTGCTAGCGGGAAAGAGACCCAGTACTTC; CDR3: CASSSVASGKETQYF
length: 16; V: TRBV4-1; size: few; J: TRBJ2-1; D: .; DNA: TGCGCCAGCAGCCCCCGTAGGGCAGGGGAAAACAATGAGCAGTTCTTC; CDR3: CASSPRRAGENNEQFF
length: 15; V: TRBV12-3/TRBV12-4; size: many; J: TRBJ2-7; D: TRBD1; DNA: TGTGCCAGCAGTTTAGTTGGGACAGGAGCCTACGAGCAGTACTTC; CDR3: CASSLVGTGAYEQYF
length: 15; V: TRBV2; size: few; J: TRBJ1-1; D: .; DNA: TGTGCCAGCACCCACAGACAGGCTTTGAACACTGAAGCTTTCTTT; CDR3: CASTHRQALNTEAFF
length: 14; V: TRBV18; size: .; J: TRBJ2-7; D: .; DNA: TGTGCCAGCTCAGTCCCTAGCGAAGCCTACGAGCAGTACTTC; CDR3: CASSVPSEAYEQYF
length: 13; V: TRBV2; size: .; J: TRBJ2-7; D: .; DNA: TGTGCCAGCAGTGAATCGTTTGCCTACGAGCAGTACTTC; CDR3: CASSESFAYEQYF
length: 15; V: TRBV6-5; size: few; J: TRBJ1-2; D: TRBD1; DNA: TGTGCCAGCAGAGCCCGGACAGGGGGCATAGGTGGCTACACCTTC; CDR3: CASRARTGGIGGYTF
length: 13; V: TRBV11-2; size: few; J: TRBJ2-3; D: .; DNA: TGTGCCAGCAGCTTAGCATGGCAATATACGCAGTATTTT; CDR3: CASSLAWQYTQYF
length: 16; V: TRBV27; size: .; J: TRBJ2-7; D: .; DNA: TGTGCCAGCAGCCCAAACCGGGACAAGGGTACCTACGAGCAGTACTTC; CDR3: CASSPNRDKGTYEQYF
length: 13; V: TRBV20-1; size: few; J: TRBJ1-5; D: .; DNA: TGCAGTGCTAGGGGCAGTGTAGGGCAGCCCCAGCATTTT; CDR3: CSARGSVGQPQHF
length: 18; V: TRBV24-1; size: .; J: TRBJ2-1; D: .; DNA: TGTGCCACCAGTGATTCCTTCGGGAGAGGGAATCCCTACAATGAGCAGTTCTTC; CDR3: CATSDSFGRGNPYNEQFF
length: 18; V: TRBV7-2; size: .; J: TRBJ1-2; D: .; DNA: TGTGCCAGCAGCGTGGACACTTGGTCCTCTACTATCGTCTATGGCTACACCTTC; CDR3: CASSVDTWSSTIVYGYTF
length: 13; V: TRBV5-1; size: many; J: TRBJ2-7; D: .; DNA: TGCGCCAGCTCTAAGACAGGTACCTACGAGCAGTACTTC; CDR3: CASSKTGTYEQYF
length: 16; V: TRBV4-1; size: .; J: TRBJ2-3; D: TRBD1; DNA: TGCGCCAGCAGCCAAGTTGGGACAGGGTTCGCAGATACGCAGTATTTT; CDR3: CASSQVGTGFADTQYF
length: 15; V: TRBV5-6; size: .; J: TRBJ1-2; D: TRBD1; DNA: TGTGCCAGCAGCCTAGGACAGGGGGGCCTCTATGGCTACACCTTC; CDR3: CASSLGQGGLYGYTF
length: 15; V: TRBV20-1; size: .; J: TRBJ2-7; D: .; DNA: TGCAGTGCTAGAGAGCTCTCCCGGAGCTCCTACGAGCAGTACTTC; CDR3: CSARELSRSSYEQYF
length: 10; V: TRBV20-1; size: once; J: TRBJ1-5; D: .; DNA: TGCAGCCCCGGGAACCCGCCCCAGCATTTT; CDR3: CSPGNPPQHF
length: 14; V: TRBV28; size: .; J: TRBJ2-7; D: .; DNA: TGTGCCAGCGGGTCAGTGGAGAGCTCCTACGAGCAGTACTTC; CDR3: CASGSVESSYEQYF
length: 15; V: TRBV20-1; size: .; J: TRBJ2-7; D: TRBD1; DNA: TGCAGTGCTAGAACCGGGACAGGGACCTACAATGAGCAGTACTTC; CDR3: CSARTGTGTYNEQYF
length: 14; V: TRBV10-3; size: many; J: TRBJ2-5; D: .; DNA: TGTGCCATCAGTGAGTCGGTGGGGGGAGAGACCCAGTACTTC; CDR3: CAISESVGGETQYF
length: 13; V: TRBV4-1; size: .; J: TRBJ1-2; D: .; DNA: TGCGCCAGCAGCCATCCAGGGGAGGCTGGCTACACCTTC; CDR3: CASSHPGEAGYTF
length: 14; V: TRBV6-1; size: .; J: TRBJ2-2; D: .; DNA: TGTGCCAGCAGTGAACCGGGAATGACCGGGGAGCTGTTTTTT; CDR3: CASSEPGMTGELFF
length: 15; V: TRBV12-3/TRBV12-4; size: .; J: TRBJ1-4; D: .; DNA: TGTGCCAGCAGTTTCTCTGGCAGAGATAATGAAAAACTGTTTTTT; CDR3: CASSFSGRDNEKLFF
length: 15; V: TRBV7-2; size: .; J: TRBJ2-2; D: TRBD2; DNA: TGTGCCAGCAGCCTAGCGGGGGCCTTCACCGGGGAGCTGTTTTTT; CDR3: CASSLAGAFTGELFF